This T cell receptor beta chain was found in a study of T cell responses to AZD1222 COVID-19 vaccine (dated by TCRdb to the early 2020s). In terms of the full investigation: Because spike-specific TCR depth and breadth did not differ between the two schedules, AZD1222 recipients who got a second dose at roughly 4 weeks were pooled with those who got a second dose at roughly 12 weeks. A total of under 250 trial participants underwent TCR sequencing, of whom 200 to 220 had received two doses of AZD1222 and around 25 had received two doses of the MenACWY control vaccine. Trial participants were enrolled into age subgroups of 18-55, 56-69 and 70-plus years, which contained about 150, 28 and 57 TCR-sequenced participants, respectively. General findings and caveats noted by the study authors: Nearly half of unique spike-specific TCRs reportedly recognized epitopes outside regions mutated in the B.1.351 and B.1.1.7 variants. The vaccine-associated CD4 TCRs covered the entire spike protein, and the dominant responses fell in regions 160-218 and 743-854. Participants were mostly white British and included more females than males, and it was suggested by the authors that clonal diversity may have been underestimated. In the small 56-69-year group, the increase in depth fell short of significance, most likely because of low power. No day 14 peak-response samples were available, so repertoires were characterized only after the peak T cell response. A significant rise in spike-specific TCR breadth and depth was observed after two AZD1222 doses relative to day 0 and relative to MenACWY recipients. Conclusions about previously exposed vaccinees are limited because only five or six AZD1222 recipients were SARS-CoV-2 seropositive at baseline.

On this clone: Its antigen target is currently unknown. The input lacks base qualities; no much larger clone sits a single base away.

Interpreted using the paper, the time point label stands for: baseline before first vaccination. Vaccinee samples came from UK trials COV001 and COV002, including a single-blind randomized controlled phase 2/3 trial of AZD1222 (ChAdOx1 nCoV-19) in healthy adults. For TCRbeta chain sequencing, PBMC samples were collected from trial participants at day 0 and at day 28 after the second dose. The CDR3 regions of human TCRbeta chains were analyzed by immunosequencing. Turning to the authors' computational methods: TCRs in the repertoires were matched against a reference library of SARS-CoV-2-specific TCRs that had been generated with the MIRA antigen-specificity platform. Breadth was defined as the fraction of unique TCRs that were SARS-CoV-2-associated. Depth was defined as the fraction of total T cells that were SARS-CoV-2-associated. Using the MIRA data, every spike-specific TCR was mapped to the spike region that the TCR reacted to and assigned to either a CD4 or a CD8 class. Log10-transformed breadth and depth values were compared by one-way ANOVA with Sidak's multiple comparisons tests. Sourced from immuneACCESS, this table was stored by TCRdb with only in-frame sequences that have V and J called. A share of the clones is absent; for the studies checked, an unresolved V gene accounts for under half, and the remainder has no known explanation. V, J and clone size are taken as reported in that table, and D and trimming were inferred from the DNA itself. This sample lists approximately 150,000 clones; 80% to 90% were detected once. Jointly, the top ten make up 1.5% to 2% of the sample.

Sequencing used peripheral blood, obtained on day 0 of AZD1222 vaccination. The sequence was obtained from an adult in good health.

This receptor has the CDR3 CAWTLKGLRDYGYTF. The nucleotide sequence reads as follows: TGTGCCTGGACCCTTAAGGGACTTCGGGACTATGGCTACACCTTC. The chain employs TRBV30 and TRBJ1-2; TRBD1 could be the D gene, as 5 bases match. The germline ends are 18 bases apart after V is trimmed by 4 bases and J by 3 bases. The CDR3, from cysteine to phenylalanine, totals 15 residues. The read is trimmed to its CDR3 DNA, 45 bases read in frame from base 1. CDR1 and CDR2, looked up from the germline V gene (reference sequence), are GTSNPN and SVGIG.